This entry concerns a single T cell receptor beta chain. No antigen is known for it. This record belongs to a study of shared clonotypes between healthy human individuals. Background on the study: CD4 naive and CD4 memory each took three plates per donor, while CD8 naive took two and CD8 memory one. Findings and caveats of the study: Enrolling few donors narrowed the genetic and exposure-history diversity that was represented.

Original processing methods: Junction-only sequences without quality scores were provided by ImmunoSEQ, so filtering was different. Assay used: immunoSEQ multiplex PCR; TCRdb lists only in-frame clones, some missing. That table furnishes V, J and clone size, whereas the DNA furnished D and trimming. The sample carries about 380,000 clones, around 96% recorded once. The length of the CDR3 is 16 residues. V dropped 1 base and J dropped 2 bases, with 12 bases sitting between them. Germline V lookup: CDR1 SEHNR, CDR2 FQNEAQ (reference sequence). This chain connects TRBV7-9 to TRBJ2-1; D is unclear. The sequence came from a man under 40 in good health. Sample: memory CD8+ T cells sorted from blood. Subset indicated: CD45RO+ cells pooled with CCR7-negative TemRA cells. CDR3 bases: TGTGCCAGCAGCTTAGTGACCTCTGTCCCCTACAATGAGCAGTTCTTC. Its protein product is CASSLVTSVPYNEQFF.